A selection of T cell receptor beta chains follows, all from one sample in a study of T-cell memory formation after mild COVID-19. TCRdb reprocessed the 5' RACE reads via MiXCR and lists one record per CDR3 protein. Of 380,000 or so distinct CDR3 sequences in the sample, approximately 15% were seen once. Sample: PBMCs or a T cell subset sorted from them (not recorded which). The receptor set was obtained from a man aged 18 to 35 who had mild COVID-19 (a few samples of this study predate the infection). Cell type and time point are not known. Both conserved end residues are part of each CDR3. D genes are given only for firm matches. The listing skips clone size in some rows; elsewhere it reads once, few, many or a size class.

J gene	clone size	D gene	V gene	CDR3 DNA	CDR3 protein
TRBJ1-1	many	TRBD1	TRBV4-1	TGCGCCAGCAGCCTCCAACAGGGGGCCGAGGTCTTT	CASSLQQGAEVF
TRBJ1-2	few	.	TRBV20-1	TGCAGTGCTAGGGCTGTGAATAACTATGGCTACACCTTC	CSARAVNNYGYTF
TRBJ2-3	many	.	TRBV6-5	TGTGCCAGCAGTTACTCCGACTTCACAGATACGCAGTATTTT	CASSYSDFTDTQYF
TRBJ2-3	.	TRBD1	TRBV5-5	TGTGCCAGCAGCTTGGGGGACAGGAACACAGATACGCAGTATTTT	CASSLGDRNTDTQYF
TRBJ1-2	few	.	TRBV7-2	TGTGCCAGCAGCTTAGGGGTCCCTTATGGCTACACCTTC	CASSLGVPYGYTF
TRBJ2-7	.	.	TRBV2	TGTGCCAGCAGTGAATATCGGACAACCTACGAGCAGTACTTC	CASSEYRTTYEQYF
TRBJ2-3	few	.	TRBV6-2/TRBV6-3	TGTGCCAGCAGTTACGCGCCGGGGGCGGCGCAGTATTTT	CASSYAPGAAQYF
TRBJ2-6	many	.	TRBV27	TGTGCCAGCAGGCTCTCTGGGGCCAACGTCCTGACTTTC	CASRLSGANVLTF
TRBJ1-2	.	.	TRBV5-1	TGCGCCAGCAGCATGGACGACGGCATGAGGGGCTACACCTTC	CASSMDDGMRGYTF
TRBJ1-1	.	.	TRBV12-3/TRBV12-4	TGTGCCAGCAGTTTAGTGGGGTCTGAAGCTTTCTTT	CASSLVGSEAFF
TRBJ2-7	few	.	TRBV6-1	TGTGCCAGCATGGGAATGGGGAGCTCCTACGAGCAGTACTTC	CASMGMGSSYEQYF
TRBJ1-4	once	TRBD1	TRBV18	TGTGCCAGCTCACCACCTTATAGAGGGGGCGGATATAATGAAAAACTGTTTTTT	CASSPPYRGGGYNEKLFF
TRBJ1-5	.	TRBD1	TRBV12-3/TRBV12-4	TGTGCCAGCAGAACAGGGGCGGTCGGCAATCAGCCCCAGCATTTT	CASRTGAVGNQPQHF
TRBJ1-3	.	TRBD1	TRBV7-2	TGTGCCAGCAGCTCATACGGACAGGGGTTTCTCTCTGGAAACACCATATATTTT	CASSSYGQGFLSGNTIYF
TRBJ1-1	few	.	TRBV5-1	TGCGCCAGCAGCCCTGGTTGGGCAATGAACACTGAAGCTTTCTTT	CASSPGWAMNTEAFF
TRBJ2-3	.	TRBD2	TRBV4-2	TGTGCCAGCAGCCAGGAGCTGACTAGCGGGGTTACAGATACGCAGTATTTT	CASSQELTSGVTDTQYF
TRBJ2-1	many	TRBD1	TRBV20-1	TGCAGTGCCAGGGGGTCTGGCTACAATGAGCAGTTCTTC	CSARGSGYNEQFF
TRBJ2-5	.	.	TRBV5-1	TGCGCCAGCAGCCCAAGTTATTTCGGGACCCAGTACTTC	CASSPSYFGTQYF
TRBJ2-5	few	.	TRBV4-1	TGCGCCAGCAGCCAGGTCCCTGGGGGTTGGGAGACCCAGTACTTC	CASSQVPGGWETQYF
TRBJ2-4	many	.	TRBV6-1	TGTGCCAGCAGTGGCGCTGTCCGGGGCCTAGCCAAAAACATTCAGTACTTC	CASSGAVRGLAKNIQYF
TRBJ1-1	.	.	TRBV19	TGTGCCAGCGGTTTTGGGGTGAACACTGAAGCTTTCTTT	CASGFGVNTEAFF
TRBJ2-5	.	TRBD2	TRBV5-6	TGTGCCAGCAGCCTACCCCCAACTAGCGCCGAGACCCAGTACTTC	CASSLPPTSAETQYF
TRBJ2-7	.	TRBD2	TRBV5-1	TGCGCCAGCAGCCTGACTAGCGGGGGGGCTTACGAGCAGTACTTC	CASSLTSGGAYEQYF
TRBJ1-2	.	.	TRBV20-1	TGCAGTGCCGTCACCGGGGTCCGCTACACCTTC	CSAVTGVRYTF
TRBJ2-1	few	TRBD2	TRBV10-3	TGTGCCATCAGTAAGGAGGGACTAGTTAATGAGCAGTTCTTC	CAISKEGLVNEQFF
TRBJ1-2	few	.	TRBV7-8	TGTGCCAGCAGCCCGCTGGGGCAACTAGCTAACTATGGCTACACCTTC	CASSPLGQLANYGYTF
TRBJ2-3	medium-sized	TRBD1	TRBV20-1	TGCAGTGCTAGAGGGGACAGGGCAGATACGCAGTATTTT	CSARGDRADTQYF
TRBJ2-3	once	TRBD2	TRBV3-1	TGTGCCAGCAGCCAAGCTACTACTAGCGGGGGGACAGATACGCAGTATTTT	CASSQATTSGGTDTQYF
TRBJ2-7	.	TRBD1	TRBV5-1	TGCGCCAGCAGCGACCCCGGGACAGGGGCTTCCGAGCAGTACTTC	CASSDPGTGASEQYF
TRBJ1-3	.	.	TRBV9	TGTGCCAGCAGTGGGGGCGGTCGAAACACCATATATTTT	CASSGGGRNTIYF
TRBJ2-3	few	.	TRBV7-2	TGTGCCAGCAGCTCCGGACACTCTACTAGCACAGATACGCAGTATTTT	CASSSGHSTSTDTQYF
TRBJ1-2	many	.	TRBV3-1	TGTGCCAGCAGCCCTGGACACTATGGCTACACCTTC	CASSPGHYGYTF
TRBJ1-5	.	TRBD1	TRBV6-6	TGTGCCAGCAGTCAACCGGGACAGAATCAGCCCCAGCATTTT	CASSQPGQNQPQHF
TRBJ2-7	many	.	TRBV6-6	TGTGCCAGCAGTCCCGGACGGGCCTACGAGCAGTACTTC	CASSPGRAYEQYF
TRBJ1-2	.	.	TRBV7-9	TGTGCCAGCAGCCAAGACTGGGGCACGGATGGCTACACCTTC	CASSQDWGTDGYTF
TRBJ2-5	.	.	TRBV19	TGTGCCAGTAGTTTCCGGGAATACCAAGAGACCCAGTACTTC	CASSFREYQETQYF
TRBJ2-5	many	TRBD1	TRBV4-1	TGCGCCAGCAGCCAAGAAAAGGCCGGGACAGGGGGTTTAGAGACCCAGTACTTC	CASSQEKAGTGGLETQYF
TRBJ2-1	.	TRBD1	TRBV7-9	TGTGCCAGCAGCTTTCAGGGGGCGGGTGAGCAGTTCTTC	CASSFQGAGEQFF
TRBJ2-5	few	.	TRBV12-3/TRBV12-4	TGTGCCAGCAGCACCGGGACGGATGATGGGACCCAGTACTTC	CASSTGTDDGTQYF
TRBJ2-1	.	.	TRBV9	TGTGCCAGCAGCGTAGACGGGAAGAACAATGAGCAGTTCTTC	CASSVDGKNNEQFF
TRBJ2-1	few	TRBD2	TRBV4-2	TGTGCCAGCAGTCCCAGGAGCGGGGGGGCCGACGGTGAGCAGTTCTTC	CASSPRSGGADGEQFF
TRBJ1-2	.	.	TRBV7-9	TGTGCCAGCACCGGACAGTTCTATGGCTACACCTTC	CASTGQFYGYTF
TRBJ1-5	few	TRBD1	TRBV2	TGTGCCAGCAGTGTCGGACAGGGGGCGGGGAGCAATCAGCCCCAGCATTTT	CASSVGQGAGSNQPQHF
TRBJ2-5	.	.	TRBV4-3	TGCGCCAGCAGCCAAGAGCTCGCAGGCTTCCAAGAGACCCAGTACTTC	CASSQELAGFQETQYF
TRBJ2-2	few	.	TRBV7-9	TGTGCCAGCAGGCTCCAGGACCCCTACACCGGGGAGCTGTTTTTT	CASRLQDPYTGELFF
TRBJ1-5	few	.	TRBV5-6	TGTGCCAGCAGTTCCTTTTCGGGCAATCAGCCCCAGCATTTT	CASSSFSGNQPQHF
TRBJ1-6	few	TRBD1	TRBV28	TGTGCCAGCAGGGTACGACAGGGGGCAGGTTCACCCCTCCACTTT	CASRVRQGAGSPLHF